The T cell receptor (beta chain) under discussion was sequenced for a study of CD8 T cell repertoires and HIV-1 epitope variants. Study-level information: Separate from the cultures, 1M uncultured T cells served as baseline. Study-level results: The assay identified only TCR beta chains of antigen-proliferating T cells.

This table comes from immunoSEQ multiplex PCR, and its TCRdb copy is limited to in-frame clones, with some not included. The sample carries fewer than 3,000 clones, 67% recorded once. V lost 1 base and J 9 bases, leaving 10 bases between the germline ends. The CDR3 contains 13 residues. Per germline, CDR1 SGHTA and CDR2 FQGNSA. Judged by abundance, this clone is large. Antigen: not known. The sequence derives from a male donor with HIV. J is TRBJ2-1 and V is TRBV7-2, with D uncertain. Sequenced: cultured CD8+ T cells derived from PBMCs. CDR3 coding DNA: TGTGCCAGCAGCTTAGACGGTGCCAGTGAGCAGTTCTTC. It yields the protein CASSLDGASEQFF.